This TCR beta chain was profiled in a study of cytomegalovirus exposure and HLA in healthy donors. Study-level points and caveats: Cytomegalovirus-associated status was assigned to around 160 TCR beta chains.

On this clone itself: The antigen is not known.

CDR3 length: 15 residues. V gave up 7 bases and J gave up 2 bases; unmatched junction bases: 11. Germline V gene data show CDR1 as MNHNS and CDR2 as SASEGT. Amplification used 60 Vbeta primers and 13 Jbeta primers. Some clones are missing from TCRdb's copy, which holds only in-frame ones; the method was immunoSEQ multiplex PCR. The sample lists approximately 240,000 clones, around 80% occurring once. The sequence came from a woman aged 60-75 years in good health and CMV-seropositive. The sample taken for sequencing was PBMCs. The V call is TRBV6-1, the J call TRBJ2-7, with 7 bases that match TRBD1. CDR3 residues: CASTPWGTATYEQYF. CDR3 bases: TGTGCCAGCACCCCCTGGGGGACAGCAACCTACGAGCAGTACTTC.